These 12 T cell receptor beta chains came from one sample sequenced in a study of control samples from healthy donors and cancer patients. TCRdb's copy holds only in-frame clones and misses some; the assay was immunoSEQ multiplex PCR. The data contain about 6,000 clones, around 72% of them singletons. Sequences were obtained from formalin-fixed, paraffin-embedded tissue. The receptors come from a male donor with melanoma.

The CDR3 region has the DNA TGTGCCAGCAGCTTACTCCGCGGGAGGTACAATGAGCAGTTCTTC. This encodes CASSLLRGRYNEQFF. The genes are TRBV7-2 and TRBJ2-1, with 8 bases aligning to TRBD2. The ends lost 2 bases at V and 4 bases at J; junction bases unmatched: 4. The CDR3 contains 15 residues. From germline, CDR1 is SGHTA and CDR2 FQGNSA.

This clone was observed a handful of times. This chain connects TRBV14 to TRBJ2-1; TRBD2 might be the D (7 bases). V lost 0 bases and J lost 4, with 13 bases in between. Germline V gene sequence: CDR1 SGHDN, CDR2 FVKESK. The CDR3 is made up of 16 amino acids. In DNA, the CDR3 is TGTGCCAGCAGCCAAGATATCGGGGGGCGTTACAATGAGCAGTTCTTC. It codes for CASSQDIGGRYNEQFF.

V and J are TRBV27 and TRBJ2-3, with no clear D. The CDR3 is 13 amino acids. V lost 3 bases to trimming and J lost 2 bases, with 6 bases between them. Per the germline V gene, CDR1 is MNHEY and CDR2 is SMNVEV (reference sequence). DNA for the CDR3: TGTGCCAGCAGTTTCTATGCCACAGATACGCAGTATTTT. Translated, it gives CASSFYATDTQYF.

The V gene is TRBV30, the J gene TRBJ2-7, with D maybe TRBD2 (6 bases). The CDR3 is made up of 10 amino acids. The germline V gene has CDR1 GTSNPN and CDR2 SVGIG (reference sequence). This chain's CDR3 is CAGGNYEQYF. The CDR3 DNA sequence: TGTGCGGGCGGGAACTACGAGCAGTACTTC.

V is TRBV29-1 and J is TRBJ1-1, with D unclear. Trimming shortened V by 1 base and J by 0 bases, and 3 bases separated the two germline ends. The CDR3 runs 12 residues. Germline V gene lookup returns CDR1 SQVTM and CDR2 ANQGSEA. The CDR3 loop reads CSVEGMNTEAFF. The DNA for the CDR3 is TGCAGCGTTGAAGGGATGAACACTGAAGCTTTCTTT.

This chain links TRBV27 with TRBJ2-7; 7 bases line up with TRBD2. V lost 6 bases to trimming and J lost 2 bases; unmatched junction nucleotides: 19. CDR3 length equals 18 residues. CDR1 and CDR2 from the germline V gene are MNHEY and SMNVEV (reference sequence). In DNA form, the CDR3 reads TGTGCCAGCAGGAGGGCGGGTTGGGCGGGAGATACTACCTACGAGCAGTACTTC. It codes for CASRRAGWAGDTTYEQYF.

J is TRBJ2-4 and V is TRBV3-1 (or the pseudogene TRBV3-2); D not resolved. CDR1 and CDR2 from the germline V gene are LGHDT and YNNKEL (reference sequence). V gave up 5 bases and J gave up 4 bases, with 18 bases separating them. CDR3 length equals 16 residues. The CDR3 coding sequence is TGTGCCAGCAGCGCGTGTGGTCCCATTAGAAAAAACATTCAGTACTTC. Its protein is CASSACGPIRKNIQYF.

V usage is TRBV4-2 and J usage is TRBJ1-6; D might be TRBD1 (5 bases). The germline V and J ends were trimmed by 0 bases and 19 bases, with 13 bases remaining between them. Germline V gene data show CDR1 as LGHNA and CDR2 as YNFKEQ. This CDR3 has 12 amino acids. In nucleotides, the CDR3 is TGTGCCAGCAGCCAAGACACAGGTTTTATGCACTTT. This encodes CASSQDTGFMHF.

This clone was recorded a few times. The CDR3 nucleotides are TGTGCCAGCAGCGTAGTCGGGTCTGGAAACACCATATATTTT. Translated: CASSVVGSGNTIYF. This rearrangement joins TRBV9 to TRBJ1-3, with D uncertain. The V end lost 0 bases, the J end lost 1 base, and 5 bases lay between the germline ends. There are 14 residues in the CDR3. The germline V gene has CDR1 SGDLS and CDR2 YYNGEE.

V is TRBV5-4 and J is TRBJ2-4, with 9 bases identical to TRBD1. With V trimmed by 5 bases and J by 3 bases, 6 bases remained unmatched. CDR1 SGHNT and CDR2 YYREEE come from the germline V gene (reference sequence). The CDR3 is made up of 15 amino acids. The CDR3 reads CASSPSDRGKNIQYF. The CDR3 coding sequence is TGTGCCAGCAGTCCCTCGGACAGGGGCAAAAACATTCAGTACTTC. Looking up the rest from reference TRBV5-4 and TRBJ2-4 gives the full variable domain: ETGVTQSPTHLIKTRGQQVTLRCSSQSGHNTVSWYQQALGQGPQFIFQYYREEENGRGNFPPRFSGLQFPNYSSELNVNALELDDSALYLCASSPSDRGKNIQYFGAGTRLSVL.

The chain has TRBV7-6 and TRBJ1-6; 7 bases are a match to TRBD1. The CDR3 has 16 amino acids. The germline gives CDR1 SGHVS, CDR2 FNYEAQ. Losses at the gene ends were 0 bases for V and 7 bases for J; bases not matched to a gene: 6. CDR3 sequence reads: CASSLAPNRGNSPLHF. The CDR3 coding sequence is TGTGCCAGCAGCTTAGCACCGAACAGGGGCAATTCACCCCTCCACTTT.

CDR3 sequence (DNA): TGCGCCAGCAGCCAAGAACAAAGAAGCGAGCAGTACTTC. Translating gives CASSQEQRSEQYF. This chain joins TRBV4-3 and TRBJ2-7; unclear D gene. The CDR3 is 13 amino acids. The V gene's germline CDR1 is LGHNA and CDR2 YSLEER. V was pared by 0 bases and J by 6 bases, with 9 bases between.